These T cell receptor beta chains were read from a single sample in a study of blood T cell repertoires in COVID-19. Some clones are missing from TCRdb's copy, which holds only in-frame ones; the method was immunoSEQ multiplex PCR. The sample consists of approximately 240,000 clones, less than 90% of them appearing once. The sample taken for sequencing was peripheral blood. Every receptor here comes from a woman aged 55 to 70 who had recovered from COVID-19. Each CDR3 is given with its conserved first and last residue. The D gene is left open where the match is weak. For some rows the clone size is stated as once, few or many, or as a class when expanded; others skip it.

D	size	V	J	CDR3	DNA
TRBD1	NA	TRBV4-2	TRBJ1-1	CASSQSRGQDRSFF	TGTGCCAGCAGCCAATCCCGTGGACAGGATCGGTCTTTCTTT
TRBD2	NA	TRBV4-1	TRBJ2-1	CASSQASGSSYNEQFF	TGCGCCAGCAGCCAAGCTAGCGGGTCTTCCTACAATGAGCAGTTCTTC
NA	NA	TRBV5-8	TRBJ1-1	CASSRVAFTEAFF	TGTGCCAGCAGTCGCGTTGCTTTCACTGAAGCTTTCTTT
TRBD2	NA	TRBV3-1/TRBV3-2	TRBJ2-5	CASSPSSVAGGQQETQYF	TGTGCCAGCAGCCCCAGTTCAGTAGCGGGGGGCCAACAAGAGACCCAGTACTTC
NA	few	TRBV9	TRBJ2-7	CASSVGQASYEQYF	TGTGCCAGCAGCGTAGGGCAGGCATCCTACGAGCAGTACTTC
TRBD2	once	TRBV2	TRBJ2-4	CASSGTSGEDIQYF	TGTGCCAGCAGCGGGACTAGCGGGGAGGACATTCAGTACTTC
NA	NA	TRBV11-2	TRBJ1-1	CASRGPAGRTVNTEAFF	TGTGCCAGCCGCGGCCCGGCGGGCCGTACCGTGAACACTGAAGCTTTCTTT
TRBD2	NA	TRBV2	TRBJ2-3	CASSGLAGGPGTDTQYF	TGTGCCAGCAGTGGGCTAGCGGGGGGGCCGGGAACAGATACGCAGTATTTT
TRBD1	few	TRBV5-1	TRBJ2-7	CASSRTGDYEQYF	TGCGCCAGCAGCCGGACAGGGGACTACGAGCAGTACTTC
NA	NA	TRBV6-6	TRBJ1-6	CASSYPWGGNSPLHF	TGTGCCAGCAGTTACCCCTGGGGGGGGAATTCACCCCTCCACTTT
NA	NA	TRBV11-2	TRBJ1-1	CASSLGSGKNTEAFF	TGTGCCAGCAGCTTAGGGTCGGGGAAGAACACTGAAGCTTTCTTT
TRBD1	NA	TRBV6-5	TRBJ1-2	CASRLDRVQGYTF	TGTGCCAGCAGACTAGACAGGGTGCAGGGCTACACCTTC
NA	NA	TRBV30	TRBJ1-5	CAWSVRSSNQPQHF	TGTGCCTGGAGTGTAAGGAGTAGCAATCAGCCCCAGCATTTT
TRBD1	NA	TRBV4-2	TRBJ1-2	CASSQPDRAPSF	TGTGCCAGCAGCCAGCCGGACAGGGCCCCCTCCTTC
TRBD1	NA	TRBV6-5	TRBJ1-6	CASSYLSRGSSPLHF	TGTGCCAGCAGTTACTTGTCCAGGGGGAGTTCACCCCTCCACTTT
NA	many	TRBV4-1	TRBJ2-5	CASSQGRGGQTQYF	TGCGCCAGCAGCCAAGGCCGGGGTGGACAGACCCAGTACTTC
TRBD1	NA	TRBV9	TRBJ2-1	CASSSPRGKYNEQFF	TGTGCCAGCAGCTCCCCCAGGGGGAAATACAATGAGCAGTTCTTC
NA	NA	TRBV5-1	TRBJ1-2	CASRTDSIFNYGYTF	TGCGCCAGCAGAACCGACAGTATCTTTAACTATGGCTACACCTTC
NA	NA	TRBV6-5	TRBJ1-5	CASSYSTGTQPQHF	TGTGCCAGCAGTTACTCCACAGGGACTCAGCCCCAGCATTTT
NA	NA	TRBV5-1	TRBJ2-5	CASSLTTYLQETQYF	TGCGCCAGCAGCTTAACGACTTACCTACAAGAGACCCAGTACTTC
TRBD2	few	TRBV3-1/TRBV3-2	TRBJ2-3	CASSQGLAGGRTDTQYF	TGTGCCAGCAGCCAAGGACTAGCGGGGGGCCGCACAGATACGCAGTATTTT
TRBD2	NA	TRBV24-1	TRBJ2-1	CATSDSRLAGGPNEQFF	TGTGCCACCAGTGACTCCAGACTAGCGGGGGGTCCCAATGAGCAGTTCTTC
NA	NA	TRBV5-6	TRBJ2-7	CASSLLVEISYEQYF	TGTGCCAGCAGCTTGTTAGTAGAGATTTCCTACGAGCAGTACTTC
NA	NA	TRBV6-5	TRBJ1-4	CASSYSLAGPTEKLFF	TGTGCCAGCAGTTACTCTTTGGCGGGTCCGACTGAAAAACTGTTTTTT
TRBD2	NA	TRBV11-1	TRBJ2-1	CASSLGLRGDGEQFF	TGTGCCAGCAGCTTAGGGCTTCGGGGGGACGGTGAGCAGTTCTTC
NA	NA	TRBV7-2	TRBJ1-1	CASSPGGGLTEAFF	TGTGCCAGCAGCCCCGGGGGGGGCCTCACTGAAGCTTTCTTT
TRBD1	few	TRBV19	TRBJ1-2	CASSVGTAYGYTF	TGTGCCAGTAGTGTTGGGACAGCCTATGGCTACACCTTC
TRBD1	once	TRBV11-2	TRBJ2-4	CASSWDRNIQYF	TGTGCCAGCAGCTGGGACAGAAACATTCAGTACTTC
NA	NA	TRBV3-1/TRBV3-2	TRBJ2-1	CASSQEASSYNEQFF	TGTGCCAGCAGCCAAGAAGCTAGCTCCTACAATGAGCAGTTCTTC
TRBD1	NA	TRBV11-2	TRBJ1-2	CASSLGTGLLNYGYTF	TGTGCCAGCAGCTTAGGGACAGGGCTCCTCAACTATGGCTACACCTTC
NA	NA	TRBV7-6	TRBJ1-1	CASRKPGQGNTEAFF	TGTGCCAGCAGAAAACCGGGCCAGGGGAACACTGAAGCTTTCTTT
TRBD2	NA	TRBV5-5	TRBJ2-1	CASRATSGGYNEQFF	TGTGCCAGCAGGGCCACTAGCGGGGGCTACAATGAGCAGTTCTTC
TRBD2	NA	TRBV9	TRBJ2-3	CASSGSGGLTDTQYF	TGTGCCAGCAGCGGAAGCGGGGGGCTCACAGATACGCAGTATTTT
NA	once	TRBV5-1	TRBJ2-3	CASSLDPRSTDTQYF	TGCGCCAGCAGCTTGGACCCGCGGTCCACAGATACGCAGTATTTT
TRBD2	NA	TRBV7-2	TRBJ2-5	CASSYSGVQETQYF	TGTGCCAGCAGCTATAGCGGGGTCCAAGAGACCCAGTACTTC
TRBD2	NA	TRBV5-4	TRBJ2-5	CASTSISGLETQYF	TGTGCCAGCACCTCGATTAGCGGGCTCGAGACCCAGTACTTC
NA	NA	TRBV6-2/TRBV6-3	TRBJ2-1	CASSMRAGSYNEQFF	TGTGCCAGCAGTATGCGGGCTGGTTCCTACAATGAGCAGTTCTTC
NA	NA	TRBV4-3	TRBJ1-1	CASSQETDPNTEAFF	TGCGCCAGCAGCCAAGAGACAGACCCGAACACTGAAGCTTTCTTT
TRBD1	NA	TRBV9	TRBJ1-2	CASSVEGTALGGGYTF	TGTGCCAGCAGCGTAGAAGGGACAGCTCTAGGTGGTGGCTACACCTTC
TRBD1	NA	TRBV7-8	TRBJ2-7	CASSRTGTGATYEQYF	TGTGCCAGCAGCCGGACTGGGACAGGGGCCACCTACGAGCAGTACTTC
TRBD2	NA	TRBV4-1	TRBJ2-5	CASSQGRGEYQETQYF	TGCGCCAGCAGCCAAGGGCGGGGGGAGTACCAAGAGACCCAGTACTTC
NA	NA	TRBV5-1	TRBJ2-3	CASSLVAGFTDTQYF	TGCGCCAGCAGCTTGGTGGCAGGGTTTACAGATACGCAGTATTTT
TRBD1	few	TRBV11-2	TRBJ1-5	CASSRTGDGNQPQHF	TGTGCCAGCAGCAGAACAGGGGATGGCAATCAGCCCCAGCATTTT
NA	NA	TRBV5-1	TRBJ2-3	CASSLGEGNTQYF	TGCGCCAGCAGCTTAGGCGAGGGAAATACGCAGTATTTT
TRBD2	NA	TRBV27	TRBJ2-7	CASSQSGGTYEQYF	TGTGCCAGCAGCCAAAGCGGGGGGACCTACGAGCAGTACTTC
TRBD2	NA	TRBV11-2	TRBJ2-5	CASSQVGGQETQYF	TGTGCCAGCAGCCAGGTCGGGGGGCAAGAGACCCAGTACTTC
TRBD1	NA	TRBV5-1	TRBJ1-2	CASSSTGGGYTF	TGCGCCAGCAGCTCGACAGGGGGAGGCTACACCTTC
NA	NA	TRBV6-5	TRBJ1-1	CASRRREAFF	TGTGCCAGCAGAAGGAGAGAAGCTTTCTTT
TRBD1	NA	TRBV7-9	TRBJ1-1	CASRARTGAAFF	TGTGCCAGCAGAGCAAGGACAGGGGCCGCTTTCTTT
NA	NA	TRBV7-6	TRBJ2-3	CASSLAAVTTDTQYF	TGTGCCAGCAGCTTAGCGGCGGTTACCACAGATACGCAGTATTTT
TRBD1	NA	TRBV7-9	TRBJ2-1	CASSAPGQLTINEQFF	TGTGCCAGCAGCGCCCCGGGACAGCTAACTATCAATGAGCAGTTCTTC
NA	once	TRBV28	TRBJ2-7	CATVQGDYYEQYF	TGTGCCACAGTACAGGGCGACTACTACGAGCAGTACTTC
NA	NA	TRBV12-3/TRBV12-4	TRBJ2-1	CASSPRVANEQFF	TGTGCCAGCAGCCCACGGGTAGCGAATGAGCAGTTCTTC